The rows below give T cell receptor beta chains drawn from one sample of a study of blood T cell repertoires in COVID-19. Profiling relied on immunoSEQ multiplex PCR, and the TCRdb table lists in-frame clones only, not all of them. The sample shows 200,000 to 250,000 clones, 85% to 90% of them seen only once. The sample taken for sequencing was PBMCs or T cells enriched from blood (not recorded which). The source is a woman in her thirties who had recovered from COVID-19. CDR3s include the opening cysteine and the closing phenylalanine or tryptophan. The D gene is left open where the match is weak. A row's size may be missing; if present it is once, few, many or a size class.

cdr3_nt cdr3_aa v_call clone_size d_call j_call
TGTGCCATCAGTGACCCGGGACACATGAACACTGAAGCTTTCTTT CAISDPGHMNTEAFF TRBV10-3 NA NA TRBJ1-1
TGTGCCAGCAAGGGACTCACAGATACGCAGTATTTT CASKGLTDTQYF TRBV28 NA NA TRBJ2-3
TGTGCCAGCAATCGAGGCACCGGGGAGCTGTTTTTT CASNRGTGELFF TRBV27 NA NA TRBJ2-2
TGTGCCAGCAGCTTGCAGGGGGCAAGCAATCAGCCCCAGCATTTT CASSLQGASNQPQHF TRBV7-2 once TRBD1 TRBJ1-5
TGTGCCAGCAGTTTACGAGGACAGAGCTCCTACGAGCAGTACTTC CASSLRGQSSYEQYF TRBV27 NA NA TRBJ2-7
TGTGCCAGCCACAATCAGCCCCAGCATTTT CASHNQPQHF TRBV27 NA NA TRBJ1-5
TGTGCCTCCGGACAGGGACAAGAGACCCAGTACTTC CASGQGQETQYF TRBV30 NA TRBD1 TRBJ2-5
TGTGCCAGCACCCCAAGAGTGGACAGGATTAACGAAAAACTGTTTTTT CASTPRVDRINEKLFF TRBV2 NA TRBD1 TRBJ1-4
TGTGCCAGCAGCTCCCTATCGTCCTACGAGCAGTACTTC CASSSLSSYEQYF TRBV5-4 NA NA TRBJ2-7
TGTGCCAGCAGTTACTCGGACAGGCTCTCTGGCTACACCTTC CASSYSDRLSGYTF TRBV6-2/TRBV6-3 NA TRBD1 TRBJ1-2
TGCAGCGTTGAAGTGGGGCAGTCTTCCTACGAGCAGTACTTC CSVEVGQSSYEQYF TRBV29-1 few NA TRBJ2-7
TGTGCCAGCAGCCAATCCAGCGGGGGGCCCGCCTTC CASSQSSGGPAF TRBV3-1/TRBV3-2 once NA TRBJ1-2
TGTGCCAGCAGCTTAGAACTCTCGAACACCGGGGAGCTGTTTTTT CASSLELSNTGELFF TRBV7-2 NA NA TRBJ2-2
TGTGCCAGCATTACAGGGGACGGGTCACCCCTCCACTTT CASITGDGSPLHF TRBV6-6 NA TRBD1 TRBJ1-6
TGCGCCAGCAGCTTGGGCTGGGCAGGGCTACACACCATATATTTT CASSLGWAGLHTIYF TRBV5-1 NA NA TRBJ1-3
TGTGCCACCGGAGGGGTCCTGAACACTGAAGCTTTCTTT CATGGVLNTEAFF TRBV10-3 few NA TRBJ1-1
TGTGCCAGCAGTTACGCCAACAGGGAGTCGCTTGAAGGCTACACCTTC CASSYANRESLEGYTF TRBV6-5 NA NA TRBJ1-2
TGTGCCAACAGCTTAGGCGGGAGGCACAACAATGAGCAGTTCTTC CANSLGGRHNNEQFF TRBV7-3 NA TRBD2 TRBJ2-1
TGTGCCAGCAGTTTGACTAGCGGGAGGGTGTCAGATACGCAGTATTTT CASSLTSGRVSDTQYF TRBV6-2/TRBV6-3 NA TRBD2 TRBJ2-3
TGCGCCAGCAGCCAAGATCAGGCGGGAGGGTCCTACGAGCAGTACTTC CASSQDQAGGSYEQYF TRBV4-3 NA TRBD2 TRBJ2-7
TGTGCCAGCAGCCCAAGCACAGATACGCAGTATTTT CASSPSTDTQYF TRBV28 NA NA TRBJ2-3
TGTGCTAGCAGCCCCGCTAGCGGGAGCCAAGAGACCCAGTACTTC CASSPASGSQETQYF TRBV7-7 NA TRBD2 TRBJ2-5
TGTGCCAGCAGCTTAACTCCGGGACTAGCGGGCCAATTGACCGGGGAGCTGTTTTTT CASSLTPGLAGQLTGELFF TRBV11-3 few TRBD2 TRBJ2-2
TGTGCCAGCAGCTTGGTTGGAGCGGGAAGGGAGCAGTTCTTC CASSLVGAGREQFF TRBV5-4 NA TRBD2 TRBJ2-1
TGTGCCAGCAGCTTAGGGGCTAGCGTAATATACAATGAGCAGTTCTTC CASSLGASVIYNEQFF TRBV7-9 NA NA TRBJ2-1
TGTGCCAGCAGCATCCGGGACAGGGCGTTAAGGGCTGAAGCTTTCTTT CASSIRDRALRAEAFF TRBV9 few TRBD1 TRBJ1-1
TGTGCCAGCAGCCTATCAGGACTAGCGGCTCCCGGGGAGCTGTTTTTT CASSLSGLAAPGELFF TRBV3-1/TRBV3-2 NA TRBD2 TRBJ2-2